Listed below are T cell receptor beta chains from one sample, sequenced in a study of T-cell memory formation after mild COVID-19. One entry per CDR3 protein, called by TCRdb with MiXCR from the 5' RACE reads. The sample comprises about 140,000 distinct CDR3 sequences, 13% to 15% of which are singletons, and around 27% rests with the top ten. Sequencing input: PBMCs or a T cell subset sorted from them (not recorded which). The receptor source for this set is an adult woman who had mild COVID-19 (a few samples of this study predate the infection). Cell type and time point are not known. The CDR3 runs from the conserved cysteine through the conserved F or W. The D gene is left open where the match is weak. Not all rows give a size; the values are once, few, many and, for expanded clones, a class.

J,D,size,V,length,CDR3,DNA
TRBJ2-1,.,few,TRBV7-3,16,CASSLLGGGHYNEQFF,TGTGCCAGCAGCCTTCTGGGTGGGGGGCACTACAATGAGCAGTTCTTC
TRBJ1-1,.,.,TRBV4-1,15,CASSGRGAEVTEAFF,TGCGCCAGCAGTGGGAGGGGGGCTGAGGTCACTGAAGCTTTCTTT
TRBJ2-5,.,.,TRBV7-2,12,CASSLAGGTQYF,TGTGCCAGCAGCTTAGCCGGAGGGACCCAGTACTTC
TRBJ1-1,.,.,TRBV2,12,CASSLDRQEAFF,TGTGCCAGCAGTTTGGACCGACAAGAAGCTTTCTTT
TRBJ2-3,.,.,TRBV5-1,16,CASSLGGAPLTDTQYF,TGCGCCAGCAGCTTGGGGGGAGCCCCCTTAACAGATACGCAGTATTTT
TRBJ2-5,.,.,TRBV6-1,13,CASSEDIQETQYF,TGTGCCAGCAGTGAGGACATACAAGAGACCCAGTACTTC
TRBJ1-5,.,.,TRBV12-3/TRBV12-4,14,CASSDPRTNQPQHF,TGTGCCAGCAGTGATCCCCGGACCAATCAGCCCCAGCATTTT
TRBJ1-5,.,.,TRBV12-3/TRBV12-4,11,CASSLSGPQHF,TGTGCCAGCAGTTTGTCTGGGCCCCAGCATTTT
TRBJ1-1,.,.,TRBV11-2,11,CASSLEAGAFF,TGTGCCAGCAGCTTAGAGGCCGGAGCTTTCTTT
TRBJ2-2,TRBD2,.,TRBV2,15,CASSRGLAGVGELFF,TGTGCCAGCAGTCGAGGACTAGCGGGAGTCGGGGAGCTGTTTTTT
TRBJ2-2,.,few,TRBV29-1,12,CSVAGFTGELFF,TGCAGCGTCGCAGGGTTTACCGGGGAGCTGTTTTTT
TRBJ1-1,.,few,TRBV5-6,17,CASSLNRAGVPNTEAFF,TGTGCCAGCAGCTTGAATCGGGCAGGGGTCCCGAACACTGAAGCTTTCTTT
TRBJ2-3,TRBD2,few,TRBV7-9,18,CASSHQVAGGIWADTQYF,TGTGCCAGCAGCCATCAGGTTGCGGGGGGGATATGGGCAGATACGCAGTATTTT
TRBJ1-1,TRBD1,many,TRBV7-7,13,CASSLDRDTEAFF,TGTGCCAGCAGCCTGGACAGGGACACTGAAGCTTTCTTT
TRBJ2-7,.,few,TRBV5-1,15,CASSLTGAASYEQYF,TGCGCCAGCAGCTTGACGGGGGCTGCGTCCTACGAGCAGTACTTC
TRBJ1-3,.,few,TRBV9,14,CASSPLSAGNTIYF,TGTGCCAGCAGCCCCTTGAGTGCTGGAAACACCATATATTTT
TRBJ2-3,.,.,TRBV7-7,17,CASSLGSRLGRTDTQYF,TGTGCCAGCAGCTTAGGTAGCCGGCTGGGGCGCACAGATACGCAGTATTTT
TRBJ2-2,.,.,TRBV5-6,16,CASSLVLVDRTGELFF,TGTGCCAGCAGCTTGGTACTAGTGGACCGCACCGGGGAGCTGTTTTTT
TRBJ2-2,TRBD2,.,TRBV9,14,CASSSGANTGELFF,TGTGCCAGCAGTAGCGGGGCGAACACCGGGGAGCTGTTTTTT
TRBJ2-1,TRBD2,few,TRBV7-9,13,CASSSGLAGGRFF,TGTGCCAGCAGCTCGGGACTAGCGGGAGGGCGGTTCTTC
TRBJ2-1,.,.,TRBV4-3,18,CASSPTMSPGSLGNEQFF,TGCGCCAGCAGCCCTACCATGTCACCCGGGAGTTTGGGAAATGAGCAGTTCTTC
TRBJ2-2,.,.,TRBV7-3,17,CASSLEAGDISTGELFF,TGTGCCAGCAGCTTAGAGGCGGGGGACATCTCCACCGGGGAGCTGTTTTTT
TRBJ2-1,.,few,TRBV5-8,14,CASSNPTGNNEQFF,TGTGCCAGCAGTAATCCGACTGGGAACAATGAGCAGTTCTTC
TRBJ2-3,TRBD2,.,TRBV7-9,13,CASSGYSGETQYF,TGTGCCAGCAGCGGATACAGCGGGGAGACGCAGTATTTT
TRBJ2-3,.,.,TRBV12-3/TRBV12-4,17,CASSLKGAGAGTDTQYF,TGTGCCAGCAGTTTGAAGGGGGCGGGAGCAGGCACAGATACGCAGTATTTT
TRBJ2-5,.,few,TRBV7-9,15,CASSFSPTSQETQYF,TGTGCCAGCAGCTTCTCGCCGACTAGCCAAGAGACCCAGTACTTC
TRBJ2-1,.,few,TRBV24-1,12,CATSGGLNEQFF,TGTGCCACCAGTGGGGGCCTTAATGAGCAGTTCTTC
TRBJ2-5,TRBD2,.,TRBV6-5,16,CASSYPGLAGRETQYF,TGTGCCAGCAGTTACCCCGGACTAGCGGGACGTGAGACCCAGTACTTC
TRBJ1-1,.,.,TRBV4-1,13,CASSQVLRREAFF,TGCGCCAGCAGCCAAGTATTAAGAAGAGAAGCTTTCTTT
TRBJ2-1,TRBD1,.,TRBV5-5,15,CASSLGEGAVNEQFF,TGTGCCAGCAGCTTAGGAGAGGGGGCAGTTAATGAGCAGTTCTTC
TRBJ2-5,.,.,TRBV9,14,CASSVARGGETQYF,TGTGCCAGCAGCGTAGCGAGAGGAGGAGAGACCCAGTACTTC
TRBJ2-1,.,few,TRBV28,13,CASSFPGTPSAFF,TGTGCCAGCAGTTTCCCCGGGACACCCAGCGCGTTCTTC
TRBJ2-3,TRBD2,.,TRBV5-1,16,CASSLASGGTTDTQYF,TGCGCCAGCAGCTTGGCCAGCGGGGGGACCACAGATACGCAGTATTTT